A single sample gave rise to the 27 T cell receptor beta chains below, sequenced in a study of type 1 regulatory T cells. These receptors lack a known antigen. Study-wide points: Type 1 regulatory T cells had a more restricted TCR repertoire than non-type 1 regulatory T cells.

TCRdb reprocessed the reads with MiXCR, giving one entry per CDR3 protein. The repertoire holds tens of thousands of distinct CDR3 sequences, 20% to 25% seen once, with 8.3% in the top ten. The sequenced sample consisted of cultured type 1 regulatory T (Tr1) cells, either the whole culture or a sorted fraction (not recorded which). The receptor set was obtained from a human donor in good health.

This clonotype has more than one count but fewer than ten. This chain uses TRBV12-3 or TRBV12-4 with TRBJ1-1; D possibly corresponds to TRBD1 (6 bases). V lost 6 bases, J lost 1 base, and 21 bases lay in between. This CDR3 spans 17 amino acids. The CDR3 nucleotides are TGTGCCAGCAGGCCTCGTACGGGGGCGCAGGGGAACACTGAAGCTTTCTTT. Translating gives CASRPRTGAQGNTEAFF.

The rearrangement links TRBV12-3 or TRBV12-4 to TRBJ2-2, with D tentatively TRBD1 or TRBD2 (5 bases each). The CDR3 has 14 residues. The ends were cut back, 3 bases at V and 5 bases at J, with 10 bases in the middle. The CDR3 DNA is TGTGCCAGCAGTTTTTACGGGACGACCGGGGAGCTGTTTTTT. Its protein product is CASSFYGTTGELFF.

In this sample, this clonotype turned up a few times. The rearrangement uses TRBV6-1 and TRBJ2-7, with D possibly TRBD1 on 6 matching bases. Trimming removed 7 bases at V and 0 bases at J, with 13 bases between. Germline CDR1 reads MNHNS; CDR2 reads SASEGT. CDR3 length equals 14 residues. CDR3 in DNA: TGTGCCAGCATTAGGACAGCCACCTCCTACGAGCAGTACTTC. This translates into CASIRTATSYEQYF.

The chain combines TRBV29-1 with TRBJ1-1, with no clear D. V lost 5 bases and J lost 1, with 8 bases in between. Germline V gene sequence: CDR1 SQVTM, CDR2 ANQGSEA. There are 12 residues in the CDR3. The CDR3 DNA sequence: TGCAGCGTTTTCCGGACGAACACTGAAGCTTTCTTT. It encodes CSVFRTNTEAFF.

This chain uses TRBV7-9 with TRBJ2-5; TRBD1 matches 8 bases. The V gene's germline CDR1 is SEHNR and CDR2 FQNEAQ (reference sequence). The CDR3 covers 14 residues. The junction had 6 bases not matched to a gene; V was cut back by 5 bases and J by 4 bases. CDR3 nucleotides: TGTGCCAGCAGCCCCGGACAGGGCGGAGAGACCCAGTACTTC. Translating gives CASSPGQGGETQYF.

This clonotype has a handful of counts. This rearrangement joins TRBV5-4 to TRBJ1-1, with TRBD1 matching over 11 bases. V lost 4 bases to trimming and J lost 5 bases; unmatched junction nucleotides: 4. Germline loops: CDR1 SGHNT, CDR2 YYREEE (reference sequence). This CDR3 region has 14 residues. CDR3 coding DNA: TGTGCCAGCAGCGGGGGACAGGGGGGAACTGAAGCTTTCTTT. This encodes CASSGGQGGTEAFF.

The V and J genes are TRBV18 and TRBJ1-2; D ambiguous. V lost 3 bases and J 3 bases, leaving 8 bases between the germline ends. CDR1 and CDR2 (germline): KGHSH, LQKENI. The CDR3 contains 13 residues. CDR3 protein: CASSPTVDYGYTF. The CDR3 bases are TGTGCCAGCTCACCTACGGTTGACTATGGCTACACCTTC.

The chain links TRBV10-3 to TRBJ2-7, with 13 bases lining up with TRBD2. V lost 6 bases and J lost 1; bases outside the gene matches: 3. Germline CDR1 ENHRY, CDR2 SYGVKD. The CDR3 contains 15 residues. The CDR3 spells CAISGLAGESYEQYF. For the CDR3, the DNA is TGTGCCATCAGCGGACTAGCGGGAGAATCCTACGAGCAGTACTTC.

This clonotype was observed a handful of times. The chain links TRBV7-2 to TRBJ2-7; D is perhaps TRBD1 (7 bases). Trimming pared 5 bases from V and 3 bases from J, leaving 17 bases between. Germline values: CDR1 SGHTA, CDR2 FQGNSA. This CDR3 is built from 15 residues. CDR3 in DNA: TGTGCCAGCAGCCCGCGGACAGGAGGGTTCTACGAGCAGTACTTC. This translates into CASSPRTGGFYEQYF.

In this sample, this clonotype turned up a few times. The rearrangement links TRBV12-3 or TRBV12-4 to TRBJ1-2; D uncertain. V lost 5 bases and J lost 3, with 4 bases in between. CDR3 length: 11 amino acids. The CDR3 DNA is TGTGCCAGCAGTATCCACTATGGCTACACCTTC. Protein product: CASSIHYGYTF.

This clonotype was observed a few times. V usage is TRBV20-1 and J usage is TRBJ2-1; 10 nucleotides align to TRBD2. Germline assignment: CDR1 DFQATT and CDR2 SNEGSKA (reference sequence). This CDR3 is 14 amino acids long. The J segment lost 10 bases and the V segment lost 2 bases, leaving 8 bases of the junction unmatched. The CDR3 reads CSARWASGSGEQFF. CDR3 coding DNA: TGCAGTGCTAGATGGGCTAGCGGGAGCGGCGAGCAGTTCTTC.

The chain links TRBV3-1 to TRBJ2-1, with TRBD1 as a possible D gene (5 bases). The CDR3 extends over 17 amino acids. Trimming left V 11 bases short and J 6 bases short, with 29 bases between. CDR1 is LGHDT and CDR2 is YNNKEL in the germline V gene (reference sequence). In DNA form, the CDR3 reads TGTGCCGCCAGCAGCCCCCCTGGCAGGGTGTTAGGCAATGAGCAGTTCTTC. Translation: CAASSPPGRVLGNEQFF.

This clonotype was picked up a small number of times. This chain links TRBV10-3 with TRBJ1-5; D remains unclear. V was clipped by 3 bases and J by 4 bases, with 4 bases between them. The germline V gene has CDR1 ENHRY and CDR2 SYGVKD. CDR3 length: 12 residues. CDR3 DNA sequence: TGTGCCATCAGTGACGGGAATCAGCCCCAGCATTTT. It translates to CAISDGNQPQHF.

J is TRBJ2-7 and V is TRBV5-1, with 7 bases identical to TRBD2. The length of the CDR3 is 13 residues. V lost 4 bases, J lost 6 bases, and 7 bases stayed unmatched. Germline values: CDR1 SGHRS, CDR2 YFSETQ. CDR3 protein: CASSRDYDGEQYF. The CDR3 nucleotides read TGCGCCAGCAGCCGGGACTATGACGGCGAGCAGTACTTC.

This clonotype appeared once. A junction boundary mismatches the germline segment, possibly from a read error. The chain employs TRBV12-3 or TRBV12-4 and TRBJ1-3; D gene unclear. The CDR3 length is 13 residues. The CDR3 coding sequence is TGTGCCAGCAGCGATTACTCTGGAAACATCATATATTTT. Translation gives CASSDYSGNIIYF.

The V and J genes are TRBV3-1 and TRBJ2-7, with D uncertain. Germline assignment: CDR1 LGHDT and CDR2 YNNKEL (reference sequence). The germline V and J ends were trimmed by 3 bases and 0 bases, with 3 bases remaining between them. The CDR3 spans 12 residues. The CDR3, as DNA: TGTGCCAGCAGCCAGCTCTCCTACGAGCAGTACTTC. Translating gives CASSQLSYEQYF.

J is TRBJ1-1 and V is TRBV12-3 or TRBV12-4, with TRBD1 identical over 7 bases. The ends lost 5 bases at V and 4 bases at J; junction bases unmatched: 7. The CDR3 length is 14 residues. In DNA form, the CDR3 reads TGTGCCAGCAGTCTATCAGGGGGAAGCACTGAAGCTTTCTTT. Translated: CASSLSGGSTEAFF.

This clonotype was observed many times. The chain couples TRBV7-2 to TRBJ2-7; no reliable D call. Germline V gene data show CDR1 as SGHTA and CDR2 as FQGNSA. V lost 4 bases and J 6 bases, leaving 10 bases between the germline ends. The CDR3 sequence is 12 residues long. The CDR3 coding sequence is TGTGCCAGCAGCTCATACATTGGCGAGCAGTACTTC. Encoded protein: CASSSYIGEQYF.

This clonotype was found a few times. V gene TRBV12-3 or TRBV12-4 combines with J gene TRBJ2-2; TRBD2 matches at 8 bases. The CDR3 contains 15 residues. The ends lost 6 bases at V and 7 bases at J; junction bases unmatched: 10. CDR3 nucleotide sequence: TGTGCCAGCAGGATGAGGACTAGCCCGAACGGGGAGCTGTTTTTT. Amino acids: CASRMRTSPNGELFF.

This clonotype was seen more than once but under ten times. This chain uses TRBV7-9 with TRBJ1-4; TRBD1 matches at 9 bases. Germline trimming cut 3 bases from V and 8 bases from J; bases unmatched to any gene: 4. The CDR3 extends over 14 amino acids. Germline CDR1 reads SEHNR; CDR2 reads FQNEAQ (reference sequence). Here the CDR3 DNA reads TGTGCCAGCAGCTTTAGCGGGACAGGGGAAAAACTGTTTTTT. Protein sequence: CASSFSGTGEKLFF. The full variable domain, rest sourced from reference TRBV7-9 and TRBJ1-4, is DTGVSQNPRHKITKRGQNVTFRCDPISEHNRLYWYRQTLGQGPEFLTYFQNEAQLEKSRLLSDRFSAERPKGSFSTLEIQRTEQGDSAMYLCASSFSGTGEKLFFGSGTQLSVL.

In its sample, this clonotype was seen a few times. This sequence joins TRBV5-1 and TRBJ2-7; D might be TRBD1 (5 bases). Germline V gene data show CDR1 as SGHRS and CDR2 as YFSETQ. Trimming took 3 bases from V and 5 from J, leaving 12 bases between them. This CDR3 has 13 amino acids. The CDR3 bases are TGCGCCAGCAGCTCCCTTCAGGGCAACGAGCAGTACTTC. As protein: CASSSLQGNEQYF.

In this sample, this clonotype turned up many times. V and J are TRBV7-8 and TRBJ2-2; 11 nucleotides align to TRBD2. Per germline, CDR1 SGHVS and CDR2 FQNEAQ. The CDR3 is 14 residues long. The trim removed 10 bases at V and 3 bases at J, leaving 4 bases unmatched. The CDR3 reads CAISGRAYTGELFF. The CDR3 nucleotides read TGTGCCATTAGCGGGAGGGCCTACACCGGGGAGCTGTTTTTT.

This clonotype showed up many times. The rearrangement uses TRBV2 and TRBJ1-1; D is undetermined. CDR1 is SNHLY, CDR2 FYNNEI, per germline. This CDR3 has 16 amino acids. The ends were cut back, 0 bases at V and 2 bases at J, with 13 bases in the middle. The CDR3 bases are TGTGCCAGCAGTGAAGCGCGGGCAGGATTCAACACTGAAGCTTTCTTT. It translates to CASSEARAGFNTEAFF.

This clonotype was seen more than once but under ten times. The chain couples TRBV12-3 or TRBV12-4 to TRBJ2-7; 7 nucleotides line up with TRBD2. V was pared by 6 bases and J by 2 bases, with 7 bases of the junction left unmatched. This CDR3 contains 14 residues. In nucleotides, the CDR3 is TGTGCCAGCAGCTACGAGGGAGGGGCCTACGAGCAGTACTTC. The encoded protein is CASSYEGGAYEQYF.

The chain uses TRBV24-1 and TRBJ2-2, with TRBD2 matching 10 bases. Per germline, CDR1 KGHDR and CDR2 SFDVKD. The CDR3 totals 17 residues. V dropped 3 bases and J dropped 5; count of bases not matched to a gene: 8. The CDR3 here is CATSDPSGRAGTGELFF. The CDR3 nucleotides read TGTGCCACCAGTGATCCGAGCGGGAGGGCCGGAACCGGGGAGCTGTTTTTT.

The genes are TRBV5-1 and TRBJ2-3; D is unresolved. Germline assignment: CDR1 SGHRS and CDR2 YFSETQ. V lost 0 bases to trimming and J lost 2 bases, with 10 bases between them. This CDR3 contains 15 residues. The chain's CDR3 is CASSLAGQDTDTQYF. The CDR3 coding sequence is TGCGCCAGCAGCTTGGCGGGCCAGGACACAGATACGCAGTATTTT.

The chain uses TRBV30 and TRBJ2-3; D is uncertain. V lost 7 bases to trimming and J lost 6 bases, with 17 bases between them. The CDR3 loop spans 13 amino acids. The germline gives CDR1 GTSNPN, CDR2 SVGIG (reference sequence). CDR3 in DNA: TGTGCCTCCGGTTGGGCAGACTTTGATACGCAGTATTTT. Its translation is CASGWADFDTQYF.